The 24 T cell receptor beta chains reported below all come from one sample, sequenced in a study of cytomegalovirus exposure and HLA in healthy donors. The PCR ran on 60 Vbeta and 13 Jbeta primers. TCRdb's copy holds only in-frame clones and misses some; the assay was immunoSEQ multiplex PCR. The table lists 53,000 or so clones. Specimen: PBMCs. The receptors derive from a man aged 18 to 30 in good health and CMV-seropositive.

CDR3 nucleotides: TGTGCCAGCAGTCCGGGGACTAGCGGGAGCGGGTCCTACGAGCAGTACTTC. It translates to CASSPGTSGSGSYEQYF. The chain is built from TRBV28 and TRBJ2-7, with 14 bases aligning to TRBD2. This CDR3 region has 17 residues. J was trimmed by 1 base and V by 5 bases; bases with no gene match: 7. Germline assignment: CDR1 MDHEN and CDR2 SYDVKM.

This chain uses TRBV14 with TRBJ1-4; a possible D gene is TRBD1 (5 bases). Germline loops: CDR1 SGHDN, CDR2 FVKESK. The germline V and J ends were trimmed by 4 bases and 8 bases, with 8 bases remaining between them. This CDR3 contains 12 residues. The CDR3 nucleotides are TGTGCCAGCAGCCGTCACAGGGAAAAACTGTTTTTT. Residues: CASSRHREKLFF.

J is TRBJ1-1 and V is TRBV7-6; D gene ambiguous. Trimming removed 2 bases at V and 0 bases at J, with 10 bases between. The CDR3 is 15 residues long. Germline V gene data show CDR1 as SGHVS and CDR2 as FNYEAQ. CDR3 in amino acids: CASSLYGVMNTEAFF. CDR3 nucleotide sequence: TGTGCCAGCAGCTTATACGGGGTGATGAACACTGAAGCTTTCTTT.

This chain links TRBV2 with TRBJ2-1; D remains ambiguous. CDR1 SNHLY and CDR2 FYNNEI come from the germline V gene. This CDR3 comprises 12 residues. Deletions cut 8 bases from V and 5 bases from J, with 10 bases between. This CDR3 is CASEIANNEQFF. The CDR3 nucleotides read TGTGCCAGCGAGATAGCTAACAATGAGCAGTTCTTC.

The V call is TRBV7-9, the J call TRBJ2-7; the match to TRBD2 covers 7 bases. Germline V CDR1 and CDR2: SEHNR, FQNEAQ (reference sequence). CDR3 length: 15 residues. V shed 3 bases, J shed 3 bases, and the junction held 8 bases outside the gene matches. CDR3 in amino acids: CASSFQRDPHYEQYF. In DNA form, the CDR3 reads TGTGCCAGCAGCTTTCAGCGGGACCCTCACTACGAGCAGTACTTC. The whole variable domain, remainder taken from reference TRBV7-9 and TRBJ2-7, is DTGVSQNPRHKITKRGQNVTFRCDPISEHNRLYWYRQTLGQGPEFLTYFQNEAQLEKSRLLSDRFSAERPKGSFSTLEIQRTEQGDSAMYLCASSFQRDPHYEQYFGPGTRLTVT.

The chain links TRBV11-3 to TRBJ2-7; no reliable D call. This CDR3 spans 13 amino acids. The ends were cut back, 3 bases at V and 3 bases at J, with 9 bases in the middle. Germline CDR1 SGHNT, CDR2 YENEEA. CDR3 DNA sequence: TGTGCCAGCAGCTTCGGGTCCTTCTACGAGCAGTACTTC. Translation: CASSFGSFYEQYF.

V and J are TRBV6-1 and TRBJ1-3, with a tentative D call TRBD1 (5 bases). This CDR3 comprises 15 residues. The V end lost 6 bases, the J end lost 0 bases, and 12 bases lay between the germline ends. CDR1 and CDR2 from the germline V gene are MNHNS and SASEGT. The CDR3 region has the DNA TGTGCCAGCAGCGTCGGACACTCCTCTGGAAACACCATATATTTT. Amino acids: CASSVGHSSGNTIYF.

The gene calls are TRBV11-3 and TRBJ2-1; possibly TRBD2 for D (7 bases). There are 20 residues in the CDR3. V was trimmed by 0 bases and J by 0 bases, leaving 21 bases between them. Germline CDR1 reads SGHNT; CDR2 reads YENEEA. The CDR3: CASSLDPGGQPMNSYNEQFF. CDR3 sequence (DNA): TGTGCCAGCAGCTTAGATCCGGGAGGACAGCCCATGAACTCCTACAATGAGCAGTTCTTC.

The chain carries TRBV14 and TRBJ2-7; 9 bases agree with TRBD2. This CDR3 has 16 amino acids. Germline V CDR1 and CDR2: SGHDN, FVKESK. The V segment lost 4 bases and the J segment 0 bases; nucleotides outside the gene matches: 7. The CDR3 sequence is CASSRGLATDSYEQYF. DNA of the CDR3: TGTGCCAGCAGCCGAGGACTAGCGACCGACTCCTACGAGCAGTACTTC.

The chain links TRBV10-3 to TRBJ1-2, with 9 bases lining up with TRBD1. The V and J ends lost 9 bases and 4 bases, in that order; junction bases with no gene match: 6. The CDR3 totals 13 residues. CDR1 is ENHRY, CDR2 SYGVKD, per germline. The CDR3 region is CAISGTGSYGYTF. Written as DNA, the CDR3 is TGTGCCATTTCTGGGACAGGGAGCTATGGCTACACCTTC.

The chain is built from TRBV6-1 and TRBJ2-7, with D perhaps TRBD2 (5 bases). Trimming took off 7 bases at V and 3 bases at J, with 10 bases between the two ends. Germline V gene sequence: CDR1 MNHNS, CDR2 SASEGT. The CDR3 has 12 amino acids. CDR3 coding DNA: TGTGCCAGCACGGCGGGCTTCTACGAGCAGTACTTC. This gives the protein CASTAGFYEQYF.

The chain recombines TRBV18 with TRBJ1-2; D is ambiguous. V gave up 3 bases and J gave up 0 bases, with 11 bases separating them. The CDR3 spans 15 residues. Germline V gene data show CDR1 as KGHSH and CDR2 as LQKENI. The CDR3 loop reads CASSPSGEPNYGYTF. The CDR3 DNA reads as TGTGCCAGCTCACCGTCTGGGGAGCCTAACTATGGCTACACCTTC.

The chain links TRBV4-1 to TRBJ1-4; 9 bases are shared with TRBD1. CDR1 MGHRA and CDR2 YSYEKL come from the germline V gene. The J segment lost 0 bases and the V segment lost 4 bases, leaving 3 bases of the junction unmatched. The CDR3 runs to 16 residues. The CDR3 coding sequence is TGCGCCAGCAGCCTCGGACAGGGGACAACTAATGAAAAACTGTTTTTT. Protein product: CASSLGQGTTNEKLFF.

The genes are TRBV2 and TRBJ1-1; D is ambiguous. The CDR3 has 14 residues. V lost 4 bases and J 0 bases, leaving 9 bases between the germline ends. Germline loops: CDR1 SNHLY, CDR2 FYNNEI. The CDR3 region is CASSVREMNTEAFF. The CDR3 DNA reads TGTGCCAGCAGTGTGAGAGAAATGAACACTGAAGCTTTCTTT.

The rearrangement links TRBV25-1 to TRBJ2-3; unclear D gene. V dropped 3 bases and J dropped 2 bases, with 3 bases sitting between them. Germline V gene data show CDR1 as MGHDK and CDR2 as SYGVNS. This CDR3 has 12 amino acids. The CDR3, as DNA: TGTGCCAGCAGTGACCACACAGATACGCAGTATTTT. Amino acid sequence: CASSDHTDTQYF. Complete variable domain (other parts from reference TRBV25-1 and TRBJ2-3): EADIYQTPRYLVIGTGKKITLECSQTMGHDKMYWYQQDPGMELHLIHYSYGVNSTEKGDLSSESTVSRIRTEHFPLTLESARPSHTSQYLCASSDHTDTQYFGPGTRLTVL.

V and J are TRBV2 and TRBJ2-1, with TRBD2 identical over 10 bases. This CDR3 region has 15 residues. Germline assignment: CDR1 SNHLY and CDR2 FYNNEI. V lost 6 bases to trimming and J lost 4 bases; unmatched junction nucleotides: 6. This CDR3 reads CASRTIAGGYNEQFF. CDR3 coding DNA: TGTGCCAGCAGAACGATAGCGGGAGGATACAATGAGCAGTTCTTC.

The chain combines TRBV6-6 with TRBJ2-1, with D possibly TRBD2 on 5 matching bases. V lost 3 bases, J lost 13 bases, and 10 bases lay in between. The CDR3 runs 11 residues. The germline CDR1 and CDR2 sequences are MNHNY and SVGAGI (reference sequence). CDR3 in amino acids: CASSYAGPQFF. CDR3 bases: TGTGCCAGCAGTTATGCGGGTCCTCAGTTCTTC.

This sequence joins TRBV5-1 and TRBJ2-5; 9 bases agree with TRBD1. Germline V gene data show CDR1 as SGHRS and CDR2 as YFSETQ. Trimming at V came to 0 bases and at J to 7 bases, leaving 7 bases not matched to a gene. The CDR3 is 15 amino acids. CDR3 loop: CASSLALGQGMTQYF. The CDR3 DNA reads TGCGCCAGCAGCTTGGCCTTGGGACAGGGTATGACCCAGTACTTC.

The chain recombines TRBV29-1 with TRBJ2-1; D not certain. This CDR3 has 12 amino acids. V gave up 7 bases and J gave up 6 bases, with 13 bases separating them. Germline loops: CDR1 SQVTM, CDR2 ANQGSEA. The CDR3 sequence is CSAASDFNEQFF. The CDR3 DNA reads TGCAGCGCCGCATCAGATTTCAATGAGCAGTTCTTC.

V is TRBV12-5 and J is TRBJ2-3; 12 nucleotides line up with TRBD2. The CDR3 is made up of 15 amino acids. The V segment lost 7 bases and the J segment 4 bases; nucleotides outside the gene matches: 6. Germline values: CDR1 LGHNT, CDR2 FRNRAP. CDR3 protein: CASARTSGMADTQYF. CDR3 DNA sequence: TGTGCTAGTGCCCGGACTAGCGGGATGGCAGATACGCAGTATTTT.

The rearrangement joins TRBV20-1 to TRBJ2-1; D might be TRBD2 (5 bases). CDR3 length: 11 residues. Germline V gives CDR1 DFQATT, CDR2 SNEGSKA (reference sequence). Trimming left V 5 bases short and J 4 bases short, with 6 bases between. The CDR3 DNA is TGCAGTGCTGGACTTTACAATGAGCAGTTCTTC. Residues: CSAGLYNEQFF.

The chain joins TRBV5-1 to TRBJ1-4, with D maybe TRBD1 (6 bases). The CDR3 runs to 16 residues. CDR1 SGHRS and CDR2 YFSETQ come from the germline V gene. V lost 4 bases and J 4 bases, leaving 17 bases between the germline ends. CDR3 nucleotides: TGCGCCAGCAGCCGTCTAGGGGGGGATATTAATGAAAAACTGTTTTTT. Residues: CASSRLGGDINEKLFF.

This sequence joins TRBV27 and TRBJ2-1, with 16 bases lining up with TRBD2. J was trimmed by 0 bases and V by 0 bases; bases with no gene match: 17. This CDR3 region has 24 residues. CDR1 is MNHEY, CDR2 SMNVEV, per germline (reference sequence). In nucleotides, the CDR3 is TGTGCCAGCAGTTTATCGTCAACCGGGACTAGCGGGAGGGCCGACCCCCTCTCCTACAATGAGCAGTTCTTC. Protein product: CASSLSSTGTSGRADPLSYNEQFF.

The rearrangement uses TRBV5-1 and TRBJ2-6; possibly TRBD2 for D (6 bases). CDR3 length equals 20 residues. Germline V lookup: CDR1 SGHRS, CDR2 YFSETQ. V lost 1 base to trimming and J lost 0 bases, with 20 bases between them. CDR3 DNA sequence: TGCGCCAGCAGCTTGTGGGGTGCCGGGACTTCGCACTCTGGGGCCAACGTCCTGACTTTC. It codes for CASSLWGAGTSHSGANVLTF.